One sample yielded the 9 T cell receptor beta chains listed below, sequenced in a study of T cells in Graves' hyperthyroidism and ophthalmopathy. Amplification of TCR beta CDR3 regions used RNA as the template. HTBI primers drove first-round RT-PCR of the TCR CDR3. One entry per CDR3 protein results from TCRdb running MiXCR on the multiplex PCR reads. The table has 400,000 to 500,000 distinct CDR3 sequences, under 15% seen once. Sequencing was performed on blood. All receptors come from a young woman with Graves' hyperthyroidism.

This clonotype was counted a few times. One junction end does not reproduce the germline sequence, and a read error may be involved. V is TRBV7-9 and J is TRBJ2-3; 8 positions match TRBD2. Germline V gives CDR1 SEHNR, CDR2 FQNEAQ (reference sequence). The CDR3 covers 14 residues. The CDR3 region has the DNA TGTGCCAGCAGCCCCCGGACTAGCATAGATACGCAGTATTTT. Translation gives CASSPRTSIDTQYF.

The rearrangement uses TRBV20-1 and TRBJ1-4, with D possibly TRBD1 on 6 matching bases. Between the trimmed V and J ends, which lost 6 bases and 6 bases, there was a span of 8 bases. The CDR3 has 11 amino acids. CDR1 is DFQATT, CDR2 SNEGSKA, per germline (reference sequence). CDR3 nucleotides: TGCAGTGCCGGACAGCATGAAAAACTGTTTTTT. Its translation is CSAGQHEKLFF.

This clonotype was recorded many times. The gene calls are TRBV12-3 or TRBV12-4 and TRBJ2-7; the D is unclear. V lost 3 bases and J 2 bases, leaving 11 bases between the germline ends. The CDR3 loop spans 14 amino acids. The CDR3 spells CASSFYGEPYEQYF. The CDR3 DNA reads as TGTGCCAGCAGTTTTTATGGAGAACCCTACGAGCAGTACTTC.

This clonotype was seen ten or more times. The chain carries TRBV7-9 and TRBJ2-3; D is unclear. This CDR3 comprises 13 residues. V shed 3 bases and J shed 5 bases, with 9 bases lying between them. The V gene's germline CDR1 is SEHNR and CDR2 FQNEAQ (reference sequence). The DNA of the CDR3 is TGTGCCAGCAGCTTGAGAGCGCTAGATACGCAGTATTTT. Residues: CASSLRALDTQYF.

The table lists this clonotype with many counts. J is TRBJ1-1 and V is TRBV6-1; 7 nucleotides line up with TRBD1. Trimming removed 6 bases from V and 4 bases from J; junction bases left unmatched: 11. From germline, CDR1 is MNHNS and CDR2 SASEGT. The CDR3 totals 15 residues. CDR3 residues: CASSHRDSSATEAFF. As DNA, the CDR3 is TGTGCCAGCAGCCACCGGGACAGCAGTGCCACTGAAGCTTTCTTT.

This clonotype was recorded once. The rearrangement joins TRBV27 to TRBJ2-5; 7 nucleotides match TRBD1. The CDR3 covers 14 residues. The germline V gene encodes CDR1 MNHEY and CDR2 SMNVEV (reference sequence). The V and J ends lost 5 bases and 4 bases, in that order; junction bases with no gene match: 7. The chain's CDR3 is CASSPRQGSETQYF. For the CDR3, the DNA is TGTGCCAGCAGTCCCCGACAGGGATCAGAGACCCAGTACTTC.

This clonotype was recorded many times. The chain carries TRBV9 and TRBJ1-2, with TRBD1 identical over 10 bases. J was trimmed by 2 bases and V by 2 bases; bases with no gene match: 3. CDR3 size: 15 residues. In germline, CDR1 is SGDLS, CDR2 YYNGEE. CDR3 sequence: CASSVPGQGNYGYTF. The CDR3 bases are TGTGCCAGCAGCGTTCCGGGACAGGGGAACTATGGCTACACCTTC.

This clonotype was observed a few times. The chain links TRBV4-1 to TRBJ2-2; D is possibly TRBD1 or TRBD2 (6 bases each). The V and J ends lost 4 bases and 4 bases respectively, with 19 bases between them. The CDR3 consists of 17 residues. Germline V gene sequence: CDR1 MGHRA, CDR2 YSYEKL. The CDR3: CASSRGPSGAGTGELFF. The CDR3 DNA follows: TGCGCCAGCAGCCGGGGGCCATCCGGAGCGGGCACCGGGGAGCTGTTTTTT.

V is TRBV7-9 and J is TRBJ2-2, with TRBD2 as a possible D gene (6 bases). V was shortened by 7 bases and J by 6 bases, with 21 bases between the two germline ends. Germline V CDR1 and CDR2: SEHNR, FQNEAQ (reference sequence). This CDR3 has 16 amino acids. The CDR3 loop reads CASTFLGASAAGELFF. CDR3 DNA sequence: TGTGCCAGCACCTTTCTAGGGGCTAGCGCGGCCGGGGAGCTGTTTTTT.